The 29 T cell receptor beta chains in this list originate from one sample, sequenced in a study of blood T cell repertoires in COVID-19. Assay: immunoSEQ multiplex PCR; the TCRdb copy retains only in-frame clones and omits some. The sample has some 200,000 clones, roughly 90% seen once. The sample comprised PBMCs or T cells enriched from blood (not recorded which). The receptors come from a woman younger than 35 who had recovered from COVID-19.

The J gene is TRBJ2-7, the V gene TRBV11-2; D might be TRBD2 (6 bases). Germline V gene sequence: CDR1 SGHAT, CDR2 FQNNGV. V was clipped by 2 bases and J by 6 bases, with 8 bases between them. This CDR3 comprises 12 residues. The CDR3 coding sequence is TGTGCCAGCAGCTTAAATAGCGGCGAGCAGTACTTC. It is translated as CASSLNSGEQYF.

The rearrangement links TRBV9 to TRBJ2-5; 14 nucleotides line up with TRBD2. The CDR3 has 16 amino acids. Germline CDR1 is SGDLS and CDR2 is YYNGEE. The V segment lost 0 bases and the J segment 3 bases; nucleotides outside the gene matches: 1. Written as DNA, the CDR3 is TGTGCCAGCAGCGTAGGGGGACTAGCGGGGGAAGAGACCCAGTACTTC. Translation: CASSVGGLAGEETQYF.

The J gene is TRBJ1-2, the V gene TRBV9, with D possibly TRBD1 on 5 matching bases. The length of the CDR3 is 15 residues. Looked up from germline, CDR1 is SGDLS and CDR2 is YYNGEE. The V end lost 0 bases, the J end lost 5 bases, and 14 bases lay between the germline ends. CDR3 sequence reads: CASSVGTGGDYGYTF. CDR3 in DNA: TGTGCCAGCAGCGTAGGAACCGGGGGGGATTATGGCTACACCTTC.

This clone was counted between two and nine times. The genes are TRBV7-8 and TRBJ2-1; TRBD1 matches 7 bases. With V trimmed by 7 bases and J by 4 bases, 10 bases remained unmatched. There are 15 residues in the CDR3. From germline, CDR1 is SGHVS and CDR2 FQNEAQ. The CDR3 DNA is TGTGCCAGCACCCAAGCCAGGGACAGATACAATGAGCAGTTCTTC. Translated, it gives CASTQARDRYNEQFF.

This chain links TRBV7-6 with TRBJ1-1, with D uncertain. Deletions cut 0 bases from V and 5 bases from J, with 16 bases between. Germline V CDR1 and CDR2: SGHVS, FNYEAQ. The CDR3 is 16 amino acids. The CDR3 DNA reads TGTGCCAGCAGCTTAGCGACGGGATTGAGCGCTACTGAAGCTTTCTTT. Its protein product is CASSLATGLSATEAFF.

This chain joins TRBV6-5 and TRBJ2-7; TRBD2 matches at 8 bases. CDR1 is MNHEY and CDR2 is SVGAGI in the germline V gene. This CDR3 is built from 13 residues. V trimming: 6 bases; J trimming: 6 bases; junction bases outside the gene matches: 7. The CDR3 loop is CASSLTSGREQYF. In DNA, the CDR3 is TGTGCCAGCAGCCTTACTAGCGGCCGCGAGCAGTACTTC.

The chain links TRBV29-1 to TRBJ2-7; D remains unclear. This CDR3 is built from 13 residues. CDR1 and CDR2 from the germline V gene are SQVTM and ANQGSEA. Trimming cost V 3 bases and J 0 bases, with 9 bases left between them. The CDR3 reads CSVEGSTSYEQYF. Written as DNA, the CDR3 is TGCAGCGTTGAGGGCAGCACCTCCTACGAGCAGTACTTC.

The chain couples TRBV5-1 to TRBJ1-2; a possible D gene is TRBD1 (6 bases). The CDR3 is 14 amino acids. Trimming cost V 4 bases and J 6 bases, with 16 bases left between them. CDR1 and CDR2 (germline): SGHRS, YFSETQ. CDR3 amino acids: CASSPDTGFDGYTF. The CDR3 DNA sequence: TGCGCCAGCAGCCCAGACACAGGGTTTGATGGCTACACCTTC.

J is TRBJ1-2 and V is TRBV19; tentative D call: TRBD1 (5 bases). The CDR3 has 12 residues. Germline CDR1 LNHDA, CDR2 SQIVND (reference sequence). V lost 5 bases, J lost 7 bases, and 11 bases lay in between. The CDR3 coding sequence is TGTGCCAGTAGTGGTCAGGGTAGTGGCTACACCTTC. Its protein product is CASSGQGSGYTF.

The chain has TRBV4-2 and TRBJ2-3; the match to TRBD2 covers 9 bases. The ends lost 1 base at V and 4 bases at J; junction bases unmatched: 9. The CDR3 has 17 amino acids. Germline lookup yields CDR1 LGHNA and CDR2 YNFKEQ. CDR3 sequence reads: CASSQASAGGPADTQYF. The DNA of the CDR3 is TGTGCCAGCAGCCAAGCCAGTGCGGGGGGGCCAGCAGATACGCAGTATTTT.

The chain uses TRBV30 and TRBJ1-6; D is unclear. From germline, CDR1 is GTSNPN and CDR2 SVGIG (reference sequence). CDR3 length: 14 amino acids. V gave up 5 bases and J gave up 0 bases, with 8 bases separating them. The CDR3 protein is CAWASSSYNSPLHF. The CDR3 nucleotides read TGTGCCTGGGCCTCCAGCTCCTATAATTCACCCCTCCACTTT.

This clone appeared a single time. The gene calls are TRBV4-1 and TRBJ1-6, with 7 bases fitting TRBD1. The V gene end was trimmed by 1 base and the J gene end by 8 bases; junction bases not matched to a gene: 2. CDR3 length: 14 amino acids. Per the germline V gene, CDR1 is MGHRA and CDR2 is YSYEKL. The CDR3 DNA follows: TGCGCCAGCAGCCAAGCAGGGGGATATTCACCCCTCCACTTT. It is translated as CASSQAGGYSPLHF.

The CDR3 is CASSLSDYISGANVLTF. In DNA form, the CDR3 reads TGCGCCAGCAGCTTGTCCGACTATATATCTGGGGCCAACGTCCTGACTTTC. The V and J genes are TRBV5-1 and TRBJ2-6, with D possibly matching TRBD2 (5 bases). V was pared by 1 base and J by 1 base, with 12 bases between. Germline V gene lookup returns CDR1 SGHRS and CDR2 YFSETQ. The CDR3 totals 17 residues.

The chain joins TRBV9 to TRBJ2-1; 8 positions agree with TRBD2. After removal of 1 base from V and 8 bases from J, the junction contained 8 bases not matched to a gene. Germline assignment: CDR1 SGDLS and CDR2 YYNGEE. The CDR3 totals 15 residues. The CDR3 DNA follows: TGTGCCAGCAGCGTAATCGCGGGGGGATTCGATGAGCAGTTCTTC. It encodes CASSVIAGGFDEQFF.

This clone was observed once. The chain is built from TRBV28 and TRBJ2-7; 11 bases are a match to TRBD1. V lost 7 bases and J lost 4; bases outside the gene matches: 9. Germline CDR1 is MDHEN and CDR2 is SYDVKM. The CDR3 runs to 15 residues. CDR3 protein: CASTPGGTGGYEQYF. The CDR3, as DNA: TGTGCCAGCACTCCGGGGGGGACAGGGGGTTACGAGCAGTACTTC.

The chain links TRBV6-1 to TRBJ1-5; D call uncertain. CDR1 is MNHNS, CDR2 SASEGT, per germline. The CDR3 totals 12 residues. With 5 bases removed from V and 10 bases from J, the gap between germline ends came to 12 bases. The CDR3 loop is CASSPVGSPQHF. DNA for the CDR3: TGTGCCAGCAGTCCCGTTGGTAGTCCCCAGCATTTT.

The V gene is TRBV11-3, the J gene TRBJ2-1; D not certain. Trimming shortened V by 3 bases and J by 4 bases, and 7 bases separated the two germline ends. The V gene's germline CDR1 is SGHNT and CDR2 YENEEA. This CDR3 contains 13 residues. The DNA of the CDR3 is TGTGCCAGCAGCTTGCACAGATACAATGAGCAGTTCTTC. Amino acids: CASSLHRYNEQFF.

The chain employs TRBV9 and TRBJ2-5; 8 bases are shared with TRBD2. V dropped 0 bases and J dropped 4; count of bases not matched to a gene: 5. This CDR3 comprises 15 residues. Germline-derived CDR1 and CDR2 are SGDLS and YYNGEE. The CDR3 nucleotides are TGTGCCAGCAGCGTAGGGACTAGCCTTATAGAGACCCAGTACTTC. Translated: CASSVGTSLIETQYF.

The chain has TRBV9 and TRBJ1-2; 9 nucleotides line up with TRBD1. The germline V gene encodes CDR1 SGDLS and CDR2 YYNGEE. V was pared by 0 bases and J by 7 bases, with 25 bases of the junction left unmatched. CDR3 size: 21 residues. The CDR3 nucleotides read TGTGCCAGCAGCGTAGAGAGTGTCGGGAGGACAGGGGATTCTGTTGGGGCTGGCTACACCTTC. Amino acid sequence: CASSVESVGRTGDSVGAGYTF.

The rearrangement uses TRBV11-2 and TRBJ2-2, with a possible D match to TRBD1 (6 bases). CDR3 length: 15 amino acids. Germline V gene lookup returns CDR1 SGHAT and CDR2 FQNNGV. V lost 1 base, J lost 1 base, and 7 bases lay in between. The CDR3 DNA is TGTGCCAGCAGCTTAGTGACAGGGAACACCGGGGAGCTGTTTTTT. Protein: CASSLVTGNTGELFF.

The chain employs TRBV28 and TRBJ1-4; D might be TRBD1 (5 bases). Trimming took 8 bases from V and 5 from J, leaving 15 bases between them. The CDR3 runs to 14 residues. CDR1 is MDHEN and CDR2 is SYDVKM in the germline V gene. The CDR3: CASGRVFGNEKLFF. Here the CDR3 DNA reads TGTGCCAGCGGCAGGGTTTTCGGGAATGAAAAACTGTTTTTT.

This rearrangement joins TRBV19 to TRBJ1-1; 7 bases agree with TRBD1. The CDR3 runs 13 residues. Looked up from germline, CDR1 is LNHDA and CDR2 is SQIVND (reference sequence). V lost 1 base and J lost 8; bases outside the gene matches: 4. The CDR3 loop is CASSIGRDREAFF. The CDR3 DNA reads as TGTGCCAGTAGTATAGGAAGGGACAGAGAAGCTTTCTTT.

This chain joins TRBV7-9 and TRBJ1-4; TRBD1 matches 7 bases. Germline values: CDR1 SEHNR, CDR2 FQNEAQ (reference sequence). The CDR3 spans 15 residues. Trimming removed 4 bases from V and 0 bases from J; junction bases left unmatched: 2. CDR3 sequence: CASSSGTATNEKLFF. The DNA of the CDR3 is TGTGCCAGCAGCTCCGGGACAGCAACTAATGAAAAACTGTTTTTT.

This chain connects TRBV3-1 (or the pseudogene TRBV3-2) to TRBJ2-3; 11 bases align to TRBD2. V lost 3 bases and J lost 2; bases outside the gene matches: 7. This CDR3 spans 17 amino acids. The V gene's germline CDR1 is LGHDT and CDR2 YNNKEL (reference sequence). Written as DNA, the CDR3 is TGTGCCAGCAGCCATAGCGGGGGGGGTAGACCCACAGATACGCAGTATTTT. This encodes CASSHSGGGRPTDTQYF.

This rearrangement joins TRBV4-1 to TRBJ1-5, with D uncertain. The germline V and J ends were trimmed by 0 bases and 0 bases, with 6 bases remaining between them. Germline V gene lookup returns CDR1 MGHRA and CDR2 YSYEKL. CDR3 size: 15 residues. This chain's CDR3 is CASSQDSLSNQPQHF. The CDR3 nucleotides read TGCGCCAGCAGCCAAGATTCACTTAGCAATCAGCCCCAGCATTTT.

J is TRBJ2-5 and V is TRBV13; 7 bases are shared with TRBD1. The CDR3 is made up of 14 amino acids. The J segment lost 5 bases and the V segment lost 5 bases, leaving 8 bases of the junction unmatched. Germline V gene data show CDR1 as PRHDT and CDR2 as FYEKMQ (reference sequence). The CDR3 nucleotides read TGTGCCAGCAGCACCCAACAGGGGATGGAGACCCAGTACTTC. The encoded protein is CASSTQQGMETQYF. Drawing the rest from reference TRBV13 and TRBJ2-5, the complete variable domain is AAGVIQSPRHLIKEKRETATLKCYPIPRHDTVYWYQQGPGQDPQFLISFYEKMQSDKGSIPDRFSAQQFSDYHSELNMSSLELGDSALYFCASSTQQGMETQYFGPGTRLLVL.

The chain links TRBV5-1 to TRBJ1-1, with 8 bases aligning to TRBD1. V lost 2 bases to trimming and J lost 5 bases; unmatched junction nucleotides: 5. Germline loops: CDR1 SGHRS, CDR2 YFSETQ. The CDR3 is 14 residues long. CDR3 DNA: TGCGCCAGCAGCTTTGGGACAGGCGGGACTGAAGCTTTCTTT. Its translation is CASSFGTGGTEAFF.

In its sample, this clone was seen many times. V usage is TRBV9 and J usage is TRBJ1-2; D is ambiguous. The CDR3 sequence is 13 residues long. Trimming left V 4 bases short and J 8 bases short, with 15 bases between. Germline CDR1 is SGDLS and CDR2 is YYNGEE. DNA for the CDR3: TGTGCCAGCAGCTCTCGCCCGAGGGAGGGCTACACCTTC. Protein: CASSSRPREGYTF.

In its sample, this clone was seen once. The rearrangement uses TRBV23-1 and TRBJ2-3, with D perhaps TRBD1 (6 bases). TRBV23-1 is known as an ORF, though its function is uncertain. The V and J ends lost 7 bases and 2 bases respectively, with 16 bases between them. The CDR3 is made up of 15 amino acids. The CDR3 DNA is TGCGCCAGCACCACAGGGACCTCTGCCACAGATACGCAGTATTTT. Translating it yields CASTTGTSATDTQYF.